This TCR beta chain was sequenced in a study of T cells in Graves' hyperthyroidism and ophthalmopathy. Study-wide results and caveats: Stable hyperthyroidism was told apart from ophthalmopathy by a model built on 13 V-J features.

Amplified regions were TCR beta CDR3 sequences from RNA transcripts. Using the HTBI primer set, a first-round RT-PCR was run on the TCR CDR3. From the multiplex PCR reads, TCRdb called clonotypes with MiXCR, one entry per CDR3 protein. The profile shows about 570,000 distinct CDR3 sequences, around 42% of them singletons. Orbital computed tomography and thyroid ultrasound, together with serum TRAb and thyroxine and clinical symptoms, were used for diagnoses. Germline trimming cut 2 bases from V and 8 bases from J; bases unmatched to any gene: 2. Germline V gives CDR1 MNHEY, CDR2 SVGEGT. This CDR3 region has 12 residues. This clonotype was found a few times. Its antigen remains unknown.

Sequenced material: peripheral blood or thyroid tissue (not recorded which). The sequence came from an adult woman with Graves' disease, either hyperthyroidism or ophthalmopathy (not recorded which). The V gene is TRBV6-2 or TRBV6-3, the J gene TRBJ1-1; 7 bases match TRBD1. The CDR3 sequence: CASSYGTEEAFF. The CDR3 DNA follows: TGTGCCAGCAGTTACGGGACAGAAGAAGCTTTCTTT.